The rows below give T cell receptor beta chains drawn from one sample of a study of T cells in Graves' hyperthyroidism and ophthalmopathy. TCRdb reprocessed the multiplex PCR reads with MiXCR, giving one entry per CDR3 protein. The data contain 240,000 or so distinct CDR3 sequences, 15% to 20% of them singletons. The specimen sequenced was blood. These receptors all stem from a woman between 18 and 30 years old with Graves' ophthalmopathy. Both conserved end residues are part of each CDR3. D genes are given only for firm matches. For some rows the clone size is stated as once, few or many, or as a class when expanded; others skip it.

CDR3aa	CDR3nt	d_gene	abundance	len	v_gene	j_gene
CASRDLGASYNEQFF	TGTGCCAGCAGGGACCTAGGGGCTAGCTACAATGAGCAGTTCTTC	.	many	15	TRBV6-1	TRBJ2-1
CASGLDRGPGQPQHF	TGTGCTAGTGGTTTGGACAGGGGGCCAGGTCAGCCCCAGCATTTT	TRBD1	many	15	TRBV12-5	TRBJ1-5
CASSLRGNYEQYF	TGCGCCAGCAGCTTACGGGGAAACTACGAGCAGTACTTC	.	many	13	TRBV5-1	TRBJ2-7
CASSTRTSGQFF	TGTGCCAGCAGCACCCGGACTAGCGGGCAGTTCTTC	TRBD2	many	12	TRBV11-2	TRBJ2-1
CASSPGLAGSTGELFF	TGTGCCAGCAGTCCTGGACTAGCGGGGTCCACCGGGGAGCTGTTTTTT	TRBD2	many	16	TRBV12-3/TRBV12-4	TRBJ2-2
CASSQDGITEAFF	TGCGCCAGCAGCCAAGATGGGATAACTGAAGCTTTCTTT	.	many	13	TRBV4-1	TRBJ1-1
CASSPSLGNQPQHF	TGTGCCAGCAGCCCTTCTCTAGGAAATCAGCCCCAGCATTTT	.	.	14	TRBV9	TRBJ1-5
CATLLAGASPKNIQYF	TGTGCCACCCTCCTAGCGGGGGCCAGCCCAAAAAACATTCAGTACTTC	TRBD2	many	16	TRBV2	TRBJ2-4
CASSPPGQGISGYTF	TGCGCCAGCAGCCCACCGGGACAGGGGATATCAGGCTACACCTTC	TRBD1	.	15	TRBV4-1	TRBJ1-2
CAWSVSNEQFF	TGTGCCTGGAGTGTAAGTAATGAGCAGTTCTTC	.	.	11	TRBV30	TRBJ2-1
CASSQDPGGETQYF	TGTGCCAGCAGCCAAGACCCAGGGGGTGAGACCCAGTACTTC	TRBD1	many	14	TRBV4-3	TRBJ2-5
CSARGPGSLGGPITDTQYF	TGCAGTGCTAGAGGTCCCGGATCCCTCGGCGGGCCTATCACAGATACGCAGTATTTT	.	many	19	TRBV20-1	TRBJ2-3
CASSYVRGAPSYEQYF	TGTGCCAGCAGTTATGTTCGCGGCGCCCCTTCCTACGAGCAGTACTTC	.	.	16	TRBV6-2/TRBV6-3	TRBJ2-7
CASSENSGRETQYF	TGTGCCAGCAGTGAAAATAGCGGGAGGGAGACCCAGTACTTC	TRBD2	many	14	TRBV2	TRBJ2-5
CASSQLGLAGVTGELFF	TGTGCCAGCAGCCAATTGGGACTAGCGGGGGTAACCGGGGAGCTGTTTTTT	TRBD2	.	17	TRBV3-1	TRBJ2-2
CSASGDNEQFF	TGCAGTGCTTCCGGGGACAATGAGCAGTTCTTC	.	many	11	TRBV20-1	TRBJ2-1
CGAEHGTGMTDTQYF	TGCGGTGCCGAGCATGGGACAGGGATGACAGATACGCAGTATTTT	TRBD1	.	15	TRBV20-1	TRBJ2-3
CASSEGGIGALSSYNEQFF	TGCGCCAGCAGTGAGGGGGGAATTGGAGCGTTGAGCTCCTACAATGAGCAGTTCTTC	.	many	19	TRBV10-1	TRBJ2-1